Each of the 5 T cell receptor beta chains below was sequenced from the same sample in a study of control samples from healthy donors and cancer patients. The data were produced by immunoSEQ multiplex PCR, yet TCRdb's version contains in-frame clones alone and is incomplete. The data show roughly 150,000 clones, around 90% seen once. Sequenced input: blood. These receptors came from a woman aged 25 to 39 in good health.

The genes are TRBV9 and TRBJ2-7; weak D call: TRBD1 (5 bases). The V end was cut by 3 bases, the J end by 4 bases, with 5 bases between. This CDR3 is 11 amino acids long. The V gene's germline CDR1 is SGDLS and CDR2 YYNGEE. Here the CDR3 reads CASSEGYEQYF. CDR3 in DNA: TGTGCCAGCAGCGAGGGGTACGAGCAGTACTTC.

V usage is TRBV6-5 and J usage is TRBJ1-5; no reliable D call. The CDR3 covers 15 residues. Per the germline V gene, CDR1 is MNHEY and CDR2 is SVGAGI. V gave up 6 bases and J gave up 1 base, with 13 bases separating them. The CDR3 here is CASSPNGESNQPQHF. In nucleotides, the CDR3 is TGTGCCAGCAGCCCAAATGGGGAAAGCAATCAGCCCCAGCATTTT.

The chain recombines TRBV27 with TRBJ1-5, with D possibly being TRBD1 (5 bases). V was shortened by 4 bases and J by 2 bases, with 12 bases between the two germline ends. The CDR3 spans 15 residues. Germline lookup yields CDR1 MNHEY and CDR2 SMNVEV (reference sequence). The CDR3 region has the DNA TGTGCCAGCAGTTGGGGGGGGGAGGGCAATCAGCCCCAGCATTTT. Translated: CASSWGGEGNQPQHF.

The chain employs TRBV9 and TRBJ2-1; D is unresolved. Germline assignment: CDR1 SGDLS and CDR2 YYNGEE. The CDR3 is 13 residues long. V lost 0 bases to trimming and J lost 8 bases, with 9 bases between them. CDR3: CASSVAVGHEQFF. For the CDR3, the DNA is TGTGCCAGCAGCGTAGCTGTTGGCCATGAGCAGTTCTTC.

The chain carries TRBV7-3 and TRBJ1-1; no firm D call. CDR1 is SGHTA and CDR2 is FQGTGA in the germline V gene. There are 13 residues in the CDR3. Trimming left V 5 bases short and J 1 base short, with 8 bases between. In DNA form, the CDR3 reads TGTGCCAGCAGCGAACAGCAGAACACTGAAGCTTTCTTT. Its protein product is CASSEQQNTEAFF. The whole variable domain, filled in from reference TRBV7-3 and TRBJ1-1, reads GAGVSQTPSNKVTEKGKYVELRCDPISGHTALYWYRQSLGQGPEFLIYFQGTGAADDSGLPNDRFFAVRPEGSVSTLKIQRTERGDSAVYLCASSEQQNTEAFFGQGTRLTVV.